Detailed here is one TCR beta chain. The antigen remains undetermined. These data are taken from a study of CD8+ T cells in alopecia areata. After isolation, RNA underwent reverse transcription to generate cDNA as the sequencing template. TCRdb keeps only in-frame clones here, not all; method: immunoSEQ multiplex PCR. Seen here are about 200,000 clones, 58% observed once, and the top ten hold more than 5.5%. This CDR3 has 14 amino acids. The junction had 4 bases not matched to a gene; V was cut back by 4 bases and J by 3 bases. Germline V gives CDR1 SGHRS, CDR2 YFSETQ. The treatment is: oral pan-JAK inhibitor, 5-10 mg twice daily. T lymphocytes (CD4+ and CD8+) were sorted from PBMCs. Study-level findings and limits: It was lesional scalp, especially alopecia totalis/universalis, that showed higher clonality than normal scalp. TCR sharing across patients was less clear than in mice, possibly HLA-related. Sequencing of scalp samples also includes resident alphabeta T cells from normal skin.

V usage is TRBV5-1 and J usage is TRBJ2-7; 10 nucleotides align to TRBD1. The receptor's source is a human donor with alopecia areata. The material was CD4+ T cells sorted from blood, obtained at week 24, from a patient treated with tofacitinib. The CDR3 coding sequence is TGCGCCAGCAGCCCTGGACAGGGGGGCTACGAGCAGTACTTC. Translated: CASSPGQGGYEQYF.